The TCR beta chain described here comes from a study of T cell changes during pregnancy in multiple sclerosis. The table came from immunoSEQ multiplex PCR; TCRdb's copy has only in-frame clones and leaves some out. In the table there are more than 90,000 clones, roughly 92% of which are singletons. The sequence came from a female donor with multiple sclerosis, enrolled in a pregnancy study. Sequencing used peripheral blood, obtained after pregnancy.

The CDR3 here is CASSLANGYTF. In DNA form, the CDR3 reads TGTGCCAGCAGCTTGGCCAATGGCTACACCTTC. The chain couples TRBV5-5 to TRBJ1-2; D call uncertain. The V end was cut by 0 bases, the J end by 6 bases, with 3 bases between. The CDR3 is made up of 11 amino acids. Germline CDR1 and CDR2: SGHKS and YYEKEE (reference sequence). The whole variable domain, filled in from reference TRBV5-5 and TRBJ1-2, reads DAGVTQSPTHLIKTRGQQVTLRCSPISGHKSVSWYQQVLGQGPQFIFQYYEKEERGRGNFPDRFSARQFPNYSSELNVNALLLGDSALYLCASSLANGYTFGSGTRLTVV.